This TCR beta chain is drawn from a study of OX40 agonist ivuxolimab in advanced cancers. Study information: A mean age of 60 years, range about 20 to 79, was recorded, and under 85% were male.

Profiling relied on immunoSEQ multiplex PCR, and the TCRdb table lists in-frame clones only, not all of them. This table holds tens of thousands of clones, more than 90% found once. CDR3 length equals 14 residues. J was trimmed by 2 bases and V by 3 bases; bases with no gene match: 1. CDR1 is MNHEY, CDR2 SMNVEV, per germline (reference sequence). The sequence came from an adult with an advanced solid tumor such as melanoma, head and neck, liver or kidney cancer. V gene TRBV27 combines with J gene TRBJ1-5, with TRBD1 identical over 7 bases. Source: CD4+ or CD8+ T cells sorted from blood, taken in a trial of the OX40 agonist ivuxolimab. The CDR3 DNA reads as TGTGCCAGCAGTTTCAGGGGGGGCAATCAGCCCCAGCATTTT. Amino acids: CASSFRGGNQPQHF.